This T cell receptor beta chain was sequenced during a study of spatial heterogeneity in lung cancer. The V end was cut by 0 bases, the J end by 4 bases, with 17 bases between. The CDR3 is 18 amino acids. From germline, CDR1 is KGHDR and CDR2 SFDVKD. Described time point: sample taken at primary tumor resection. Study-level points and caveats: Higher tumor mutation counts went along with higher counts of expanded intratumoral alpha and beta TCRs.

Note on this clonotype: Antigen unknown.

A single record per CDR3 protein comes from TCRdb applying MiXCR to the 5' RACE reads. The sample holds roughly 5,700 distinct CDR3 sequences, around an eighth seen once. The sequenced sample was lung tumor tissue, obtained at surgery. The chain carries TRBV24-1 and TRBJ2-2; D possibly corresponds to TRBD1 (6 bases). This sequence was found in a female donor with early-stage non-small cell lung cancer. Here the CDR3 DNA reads TGTGCCACCAGTGATTTGCTCTCTGTCGGGACAAGCACCGGGGAGCTGTTTTTT. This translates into CATSDLLSVGTSTGELFF.